A selection of T cell receptor beta chains follows, all from one sample in a study of shared clonotypes between healthy human individuals. Repertoires were generated with immunoSEQ multiplex PCR, while TCRdb's copy carries only in-frame clones and drops some. There are around 2,000,000 clones in the sample; roughly 95% occur only once, and 1% to 1.5% lies in the top ten. What was sequenced was naive CD8+ T cells sorted from blood. The receptors shown here come from a man aged 18 to 29 in good health. Both conserved end residues are part of each CDR3. Fields, in order: J gene, V gene, clone size, CDR3 protein. Clone sizes are given selectively: once, few, many, or a class where the clone is expanded.

TRBJ2-7	TRBV18	-	CASSPGGGHYEQYF
TRBJ1-1	TRBV29-1	few	CSVPGVWDTEAFF
TRBJ1-3	TRBV28	-	CASTLGGSGNTIYF
TRBJ2-7	TRBV27	-	CASSWQGAHEQYF
TRBJ2-3	TRBV5-1	once	CASSLGLPRTDTQYF
TRBJ2-7	TRBV30	-	CAWNPGQGSNEQYF
TRBJ1-2	TRBV4-1	-	CASSQVTGYGYTF
TRBJ2-7	TRBV9	once	CASSPTSGGYEQYF
TRBJ2-1	TRBV5-6	-	CASSLGSRYSPNEQFF
TRBJ2-7	TRBV10-3	-	CAISAAGQGPSYEQYF
TRBJ1-2	TRBV29-1	-	CSVTPGGYGYTF
TRBJ2-7	TRBV10-1	-	CASSDGVSGYHEQYF
TRBJ1-1	TRBV27	-	CASNRVGANTEAFF
TRBJ2-3	TRBV5-1	once	CASSHGLVSTDTQYF
TRBJ2-7	TRBV5-5	-	CASSFSVSGYNEQYF
TRBJ2-2	TRBV27	-	CASSLSGTGGGELFF
TRBJ1-2	TRBV2	-	CASSDTRDFNYGYTF
TRBJ1-6	TRBV6-1	-	CASSELAASSYNSPLHF
TRBJ1-2	TRBV19	few	CASSIERTGDYGYTF
TRBJ2-2	TRBV9	-	CASSVGDFNTGELFF
TRBJ2-5	TRBV14	-	CASSPLGTGSGETQYF
TRBJ2-1	TRBV5-6	once	CASSPPGRRGYEQFF
TRBJ2-4	TRBV19	once	CASSRGDLLAKNIQYF
TRBJ1-6	TRBV6-1	-	CASRPASSPLHF
TRBJ2-7	TRBV23-1	-	CASSQGHRRDMAYEQYF
TRBJ2-1	TRBV6-6	-	CASRDRASTYNEQFF
TRBJ1-1	TRBV27	-	CASSPAGGHTEAFF
TRBJ2-5	TRBV11-2	-	CASSLAQETQYF
TRBJ2-3	TRBV7-9	-	CASSRSTGGAPDTQYF
TRBJ2-1	TRBV4-1	-	CASNYGTSGKNEQFF
TRBJ2-3	TRBV27	-	CASSSRTSGTDTQYF
TRBJ2-7	TRBV5-1	once	CASSSSTNYEQYF
TRBJ2-7	TRBV7-7	-	CASSLGTGGSYEQYF
TRBJ1-2	TRBV5-6	once	CASSLEVSAGGYTF
TRBJ2-7	TRBV7-6	-	CASSTQPRAGDYEQYF
TRBJ1-2	TRBV2	once	CASSETENYGYTF
TRBJ2-2	TRBV5-8	once	CASSPGDSKGAGELFF
TRBJ1-1	TRBV12-5	-	CASGYQVSTEAFF
TRBJ2-5	TRBV27	-	CASSLSPRVETQYF
TRBJ2-7	TRBV5-1	-	CASSPMTGDYEQYF
TRBJ2-7	TRBV7-9	once	CASSPRVSGKSYEQYF
TRBJ2-1	TRBV19	-	CASSWGPSNEQFF
TRBJ1-1	TRBV4-3	-	CASSQRGGNTEAFF
TRBJ1-5	TRBV5-6	once	CASSLGSQPQHF
TRBJ2-5	TRBV28	-	CASSLGTGGALVETQYF
TRBJ2-5	TRBV7-9	-	CASSPRLAGGPMKTQYF
TRBJ2-7	TRBV29-1	-	CSVVALTYEQYF
TRBJ2-2	TRBV9	-	CASSTHRGREDTGELFF
TRBJ2-3	TRBV5-1	-	CASSLAVPSDTQYF
TRBJ2-1	TRBV7-9	-	CASSSATYNEQFF
TRBJ2-7	TRBV15	-	CATSRDSTSGRVEQYF